This TCR beta chain was profiled in a study of cytomegalovirus exposure and HLA in healthy donors (dated by TCRdb to the late 2010s). About the study as a whole: An earlier analysis of approximately 640 of the donors reported about 250 Gb of sequence data and approximately 110 million unique TCR beta sequences from about 179 million T cells. Both class I and class II loci were covered by HLA typing, at four-digit resolution. Roughly 5 DR-DQ haplotypes were handled as single units for association and clustering, since linkage in the cohort was strong. The later analysis used no new phenotypic data to find candidate immune exposures, relying instead on TCR beta sequences and their occurrence across donors. The study profiled the T cell repertoires of hundreds of subjects by immunosequencing and related them to cytomegalovirus serostatus. Alongside the repertoire data, information on donor age, sex, ethnicity and CMV serostatus was compiled. The number of typed donors differed by locus: roughly 629-630 for A, B, C, DRB1 and DQB1; 500 to 550 for DQA1; approximately 600 for DPA1; and roughly 450 for DPB1. To predict cytomegalovirus infection status, the study combined high-throughput TCR immunosequencing, statistical association of individual TCRs with disease status, and machine learning. Among the roughly 400 genotyped donors, around 81% belonged to the genetic ancestry cluster associated with self-reported Caucasian donors. In a later analysis, previously published TCR beta repertoires from 670 or so donors were re-analyzed and high-resolution HLA genotyping was added so that TCR occurrence patterns could be studied. Besides the first cohort of more than 650 subjects, a separate validation cohort made up of over 95 different subjects was used. To decide whether each TCR beta V gene segment behaved as functional or pseudogenic, an earlier analysis of some 600 of the donors relied on high-throughput TCR beta sequencing. Every repertoire in the discovery cohort had been generated on one and the same sequencing platform. An early release that covered fewer than 750 HLA-typed donors contained approximately 300 gigabases of sequencing data and 65 million to 100 million unique TCR sequences. Among around 400 genotyped donors of the cohort, an average of roughly 240,000 unique TCR beta nucleotide sequences were sequenced per donor, roughly a sixth of them non-productive. A later genetic analysis took genome-wide SNP genotypes for 398 of the 666 donors and used that subset as a discovery cohort. The study aimed to test whether signatures of past pathogen exposure could be identified by cataloging public T cell receptors. The investigation overall reported the following: Sequencing depth was assumed to be roughly uniform across donors in the presence/absence analyses, though that assumption may not hold. Strong co-occurrence of HLA alleles, especially DR and DQ, made assigning TCR associations to individual alleles difficult. The study listed 150 to 200 TCR beta chains as associated with cytomegalovirus. In a later analysis, several top co-occurrence clusters were reported to appear linked to parvovirus B19, influenza, CMV and Epstein-Barr virus. In a later analysis, 16,951 TCR beta sequences were associated with specific HLA alleles at a false discovery rate of 0.05. The authors suggested that the approach could potentially be extended to other disease states and immunological phenotypes. A later genetic analysis reported fewer N-insertions in productive TCRs among donors in an Asian-associated ancestry cluster than the approximately 700-donor mean. Linkage disequilibrium might explain the correlated functional status among segregating V segments, but an unknown experimental factor could not be ruled out. The sequencing pipeline was judged likely to have produced a cluster of highly shared sequence variants as a technical artifact. Because HLA typing was unavailable for some donors at each locus, only the typed subset was used in association tests. The only immune exposure information available for the cohort was CMV serostatus. A further reported finding was that TCR beta sequences accurately predicted the HLA-A and HLA-B alleles for most subjects in the first cohort. In both the original and validation cohorts, the classifier was reported to diagnose cytomegalovirus status with high specificity and sensitivity. Broadly in line with IMGT annotations, most TCR beta V segments showed up in productive rearrangements about 87% or about 30% of the time in an earlier analysis of several hundred of the donors. In a later analysis, HLA-associated TCR beta chains were found to be more clonally expanded and to have lower generation probabilities than equally common non-associated chains. In a later analysis, most CMV-associated TCR beta chains were found to appear HLA-restricted, with HLA associations seemingly driven largely by CMV exposure. In vitro tests confirmed that a few of the cytomegalovirus-associated TCR beta chains recognize cytomegalovirus antigens. Most TCR sequences were observed very rarely across donors, whereas some public TCRs were present in many individuals. An association between a missense DCLRE1C variant and V-gene and J-gene trimming of TCR beta chains was found in a later genetic analysis and replicated in an independent cohort. This cohort had only TCR beta chains sequenced, and the lack of alpha or paired-chain data limited which features could be detected. Because counts were too low, seventeen rarely observed V segments, including chromosome 9 orphons, were excluded from the earlier analysis of around 640 of the donors. In a later analysis, TCR association rates were found to vary across HLA loci, with the most associated TCRs seen for DRB1 alleles and the fewest for HLA-C alleles.

Library generation was performed with the immunoSEQ multiplex PCR assay. For the multiplex PCR, a mixture combining 60 forward primers for TCR Vbeta segments and 13 reverse primers for TCR Jbeta segments was used. The CDR3 region of rearranged TCR beta genes was amplified from genomic DNA by a multiplex PCR assay. On the Illumina HiSeq System, the amplified TCR beta libraries were sequenced as 87-base-pair reads. The study's processing was this. In a later analysis, roughly 80 million unique TCR beta chains were counted across the roughly 610 repertoires, and approximately 11 million of these chains were shared by at least two donors. A nearest-neighbor algorithm error-corrected the raw reads and collapsed the reads into unique sequences, merging closely related sequences to remove PCR and sequencing errors. CDR3 sequences were aligned to IMGT reference sequences to assign V, D and J gene segments. For a sequence to be retained, a match of at least six nucleotides was required to both a V gene segment and a J gene segment. Rearrangements were classified as productive when the CDR3 lacked stop codons and remained in frame with V and J, and all other rearrangements were classified as non-productive. CDR3 was defined by IMGT convention, running from the second conserved V-encoded cysteine to the conserved J-encoded phenylalanine. The earlier analysis of some 540 of the donors excluded any sequence lacking an unambiguous match to a single V gene segment. In an earlier analysis of 587 of the donors, a V segment was called functional when productive rearrangements were above 56.7%, and segregating when the standard deviation between donors exceeded 5%. A statistical classification framework was developed to diagnose cytomegalovirus status using the catalog of TCR beta chain sequences. In a later analysis, TCR nucleotide sequences were compared against IMGT/GENE-DB human TR gene sequences so that V and J genes could be assigned. A later analysis assigned CDR3 sequences and most-parsimonious VDJ recombination scenarios with the TCRdist pipeline. A later analysis defined each TCR beta chain by its CDR3 amino acid sequence plus V-gene family, and excluded reads lacking a unique V-gene family. In a later analysis, 550 to 650 highly shared, low-generation-probability nucleotide sequences were removed to address suspected cross-contamination and a sequencing artifact. In a later analysis, a clonal expansion index for each public chain was calculated from normalized within-repertoire ranks of inferred template counts. Generation probabilities in a later analysis came from a VDJ recombination model fitted to out-of-frame rearrangements, and those results were checked against IGoR. A later analysis scored TCR-TCR, TCR-HLA and TCR-CMV co-occurrence with hypergeometric tests, applying a repertoire-size bias correction to TCR pairs. False discovery rates were estimated in a later analysis by permuting HLA or CMV assignments 20 times. In a later analysis, co-occurring TCRs were grouped using DBSCAN, with TCRdist sequence similarity added in when clustering inside HLA-allele-positive subsets. For co-occurrence clustering, repertoires with fewer than 30,000 or more than 120,000 public chains were excluded, along with a handful of repertoires with anomalous nucleotide sharing. The immuneACCESS repertoire file appears here via TCRdb, limited to in-frame rearrangements. These files lack a portion of the clones; in checked studies, under half of the deficit traces to unresolved V genes, and the cause of the others is not known. V and J calls and clone size are those listed in that table; D and trimming were worked out from the DNA. The sample has over 150,000 clones on record, 55% to 80% of them singletons. 3.5% to 5.5% of the sample is held by the ten biggest clonotypes.

Comments on this clone: Its antigen is unknown. Per-base quality was not reported, and no clone a single base away is much larger than it.

In total, approximately 700 healthy bone marrow donors made up the cohort. Cohort members were all nominally healthy when sampled, although unrecorded immune exposures were likely present. The donor was CMV seropositive and was included in the group of almost 300 seropositive cohort members. Each donor provided a peripheral blood sample, and peripheral blood mononuclear cells were used for TCR beta sequencing. Genomic DNA was extracted from the blood cell samples with the Qiagen DNeasy Blood Extraction Kit. Sequencing was done on a sample of PBMCs. The origin of this receptor is a woman under 30 in good health and CMV-seropositive.

Here is the DNA: TGTGCCAGCAGCCACAGGGGTGTCACTGAAGCTTTCTTT. It is translated as CASSHRGVTEAFF. The rearrangement joined TRBV27 to TRBJ1-1; TRBD1 lines up with 7 middle nucleotides. The CDR3 runs 13 residues from the cysteine to the phenylalanine. This entry keeps only the CDR3 DNA: 39 bases, framed from base 1. CDR1 MNHEY and CDR2 SMNVEV are derived from the germline V gene (reference sequence). At the junction V is shortened by 6 bases and J by 4 bases; bases outside the gene matches: 5.